This T cell receptor beta chain comes out of a study of cytomegalovirus exposure and HLA in healthy donors. Study details: Genotyping of roughly 400 donors showed that 80% to 90% belonged to the Caucasian-associated ancestry cluster.

This CDR3 region has 16 residues. The V segment lost 5 bases and the J segment 5 bases; nucleotides outside the gene matches: 8. The germline V gene encodes CDR1 SGHVS and CDR2 FQNEAQ. The PCR made use of 60 Vbeta and 13 Jbeta primers. How the authors handled the data: There were 80 million to 95 million unique TCR beta chains by a later count, and about 12 million of them were shared. TCRdb's copy holds only in-frame clones and misses some; the assay was immunoSEQ multiplex PCR. For V, J and clone size, that table is used; D and trimming come from the DNA. Of around 150,000 clones listed, roughly 83% are singletons.

This rearrangement joins TRBV7-8 to TRBJ2-1, with TRBD2 matching 11 bases. Sequenced sample: PBMCs. This TCR came from a man in his forties or fifties in good health and CMV-seropositive. CDR3 in amino acids: CASSARLAGLNNEQFF. The CDR3 bases are TGTGCCAGCAGCGCCCGACTAGCGGGGCTAAACAATGAGCAGTTCTTC.